Included here is one T cell receptor beta chain sequence, with context. Per the original methods: Estimated nucleated cell counts came from reference gene primer amplification. Clones were sequenced by immunoSEQ multiplex PCR, and TCRdb holds only the in-frame ones, with some missing. V and J calls and clone size are those listed in that table; D and trimming were worked out from the DNA. The profile shows 140,000 or so clones, 85% of them singletons. The germline V gene has CDR1 LNHDA and CDR2 SQIVND (reference sequence). The trim removed 6 bases at V and 6 bases at J, leaving 3 bases unmatched. CDR3 size: 13 residues. This sample was included in a study of blood T cell repertoires in COVID-19. Study at large: Nucleic acid was either cDNA or gDNA, and it came from T cells, B-cell-depleted T cells, or PBMCs.

Material for sequencing was peripheral blood. The source is a human donor with acute or convalescent COVID-19. The donor label of this sample is uncertain. The genes are TRBV19 and TRBJ1-5, with TRBD1 matching 9 bases. The CDR3 region has the DNA TGTGCCAGTAGGGGACAGGGTAGTCAGCCCCAGCATTTT. This encodes CASRGQGSQPQHF. The full variable domain, completed using reference TRBV19 and TRBJ1-5, is DGGITQSPKYLFRKEGQNVTLSCEQNLNHDAMYWYRQDPGQGLRLIYYSQIVNDFQKGDIAEGYSVSREKKESFPLTVTSAQKNPTAFYLCASRGQGSQPQHFGDGTRLSIL.